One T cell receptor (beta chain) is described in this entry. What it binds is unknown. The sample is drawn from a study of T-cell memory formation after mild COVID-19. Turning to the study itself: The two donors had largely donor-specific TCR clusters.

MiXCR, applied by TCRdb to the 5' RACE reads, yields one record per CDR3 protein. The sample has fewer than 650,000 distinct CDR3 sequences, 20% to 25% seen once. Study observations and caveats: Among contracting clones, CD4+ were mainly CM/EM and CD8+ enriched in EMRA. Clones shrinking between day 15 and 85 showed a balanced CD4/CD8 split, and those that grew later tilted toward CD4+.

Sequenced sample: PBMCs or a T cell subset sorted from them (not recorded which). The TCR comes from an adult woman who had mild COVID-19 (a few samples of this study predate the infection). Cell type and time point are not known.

CDR3 bases: TGCGCCAGCAGCTCGGAAGCGGGATTGGGCGAGCAGTACTTC. This codes for CASSSEAGLGEQYF. V usage is TRBV5-1 and J usage is TRBJ2-7; 7 positions match TRBD2. Germline V gives CDR1 SGHRS, CDR2 YFSETQ. The CDR3 totals 14 residues. V was clipped by 3 bases and J by 6 bases; unmatched bases: 9.